The rows below give T cell receptor beta chains drawn from one sample of a study of shared clonotypes between healthy human individuals. Sequenced by immunoSEQ multiplex PCR; TCRdb stores in-frame clones only, minus some. The table shows around 980,000 clones, with about 84% occurring only once. Sequencing was carried out using memory CD4+ T cells from PBMCs. All receptors derive from a man younger than 30 in good health. Some clones in this sample may be carry-over from other donors' samples. Both conserved end residues are part of each CDR3. Fields, in order: CDR3 protein, CDR3 DNA, D gene, V gene, J gene, clone size. The D gene is left open where the match is weak. Where a row states a size, it is once, few, many or the class of an expanded clone; other rows omit it.

CDR3: CASSYSSQGPPEAFF; DNA: TGTGCCAGCAGTTACTCGAGCCAGGGTCCGCCTGAAGCTTTCTTT; D: -; V: TRBV6-5; J: TRBJ1-1; size: -
CDR3: CASSSPRGNYGYTF; DNA: TGTGCCAGCAGTTCCCCCCGGGGTAACTATGGCTACACCTTC; D: -; V: TRBV28; J: TRBJ1-2; size: -
CDR3: CASSYSAFSTEAFF; DNA: TGTGCCAGCAGTTACTCAGCTTTCTCCACTGAAGCTTTCTTT; D: -; V: TRBV6-5; J: TRBJ1-1; size: many
CDR3: CASSEGDRLNQPQHF; DNA: TGTGCCAGCAGTGAGGGGGACAGACTCAATCAGCCCCAGCATTTT; D: TRBD1; V: TRBV6-1; J: TRBJ1-5; size: many
CDR3: CASRNSGTKETQYF; DNA: TGTGCCAGCAGAAACTCCGGGACAAAAGAGACCCAGTACTTC; D: -; V: TRBV28; J: TRBJ2-5; size: -
CDR3: CASSSLRTGAYGYTF; DNA: TGTGCCAGCAGTTCCTTAAGGACAGGGGCCTATGGCTACACCTTC; D: TRBD1; V: TRBV28; J: TRBJ1-2; size: -
CDR3: CASEGFGRSDGYTF; DNA: TGTGCCAGCGAGGGGTTTGGCAGGTCTGATGGCTACACCTTC; D: -; V: TRBV2; J: TRBJ1-2; size: -
CDR3: CASSPGPSRAGELFF; DNA: TGTGCCAGCAGCCCTGGGCCATCGAGGGCCGGGGAGCTGTTTTTT; D: -; V: TRBV4-2; J: TRBJ2-2; size: -
CDR3: CASSLIQNYGYTF; DNA: TGTGCCAGCAGCTTGATCCAGAACTATGGCTACACCTTC; D: -; V: TRBV5-8; J: TRBJ1-2; size: -
CDR3: CASSSAVAGGFQETQYF; DNA: TGTGCCAGCAGCTCCGCCGTAGCGGGAGGATTCCAAGAGACCCAGTACTTC; D: TRBD2; V: TRBV5-4; J: TRBJ2-5; size: -
CDR3: CASSGGTGYSYEQYF; DNA: TGCGCCAGCAGCGGGGGGACAGGGTACTCCTACGAGCAGTACTTC; D: TRBD1; V: TRBV5-1; J: TRBJ2-7; size: once
CDR3: CASSRGTGTNTEAFF; DNA: TGCGCCAGCAGCCGCGGGACAGGGACGAACACTGAAGCTTTCTTT; D: TRBD1; V: TRBV5-1; J: TRBJ1-1; size: -
CDR3: CASSPLDIYGYTF; DNA: TGTGCCAGCTCACCGCTGGACATCTATGGCTACACCTTC; D: -; V: TRBV18; J: TRBJ1-2; size: few
CDR3: CASSQGLAGGPIGETQYF; DNA: TGTGCCAGCAGCCAAGGACTAGCGGGAGGGCCGATTGGGGAGACCCAGTACTTC; D: TRBD2; V: TRBV4-2; J: TRBJ2-5; size: -
CDR3: CASSQEWTVREKLFF; DNA: TGCGCCAGCAGCCAAGAATGGACCGTCAGGGAAAAACTGTTTTTT; D: -; V: TRBV4-3; J: TRBJ1-4; size: -
CDR3: CASSRSRESYEQYF; DNA: TGTGCCAGCAGCCGATCACGGGAGAGCTACGAGCAGTACTTC; D: -; V: TRBV7-2; J: TRBJ2-7; size: few
CDR3: CASSRSSDNNEQFF; DNA: TGTGCCAGCAGCCGATCGAGCGATAACAATGAGCAGTTCTTC; D: -; V: TRBV7-9; J: TRBJ2-1; size: -
CDR3: CASSLRDYEQYF; DNA: TGTGCCAGCAGCCTGAGAGATTACGAGCAGTACTTC; D: -; V: TRBV28; J: TRBJ2-7; size: -
CDR3: CASSGRNREGGGYTF; DNA: TGCGCCAGCAGCGGAAGGAACAGGGAGGGTGGTGGCTACACCTTC; D: -; V: TRBV5-1; J: TRBJ1-2; size: few
CDR3: CSFSASYEQYF; DNA: TGCAGTTTCAGTGCGAGCTACGAGCAGTACTTC; D: -; V: TRBV20-1; J: TRBJ2-7; size: -
CDR3: CASSPDRVNQPQHF; DNA: TGTGCCAGCTCACCAGACAGGGTGAATCAGCCCCAGCATTTT; D: TRBD1; V: TRBV18; J: TRBJ1-5; size: -
CDR3: CASQGLAGGPYEQYF; DNA: TGCGCCAGCCAAGGACTAGCGGGAGGGCCCTACGAGCAGTACTTC; D: TRBD2; V: TRBV5-1; J: TRBJ2-7; size: -
CDR3: CASSQTSGTSTGELFF; DNA: TGCGCCAGCAGCCAAACATCCGGGACCTCAACCGGGGAGCTGTTTTTT; D: -; V: TRBV4-1; J: TRBJ2-2; size: -
CDR3: CASSLSRGGTAEAFF; DNA: TGTGCCAGCAGCTTATCCCGGGGGGGGACAGCTGAAGCTTTCTTT; D: TRBD1; V: TRBV28; J: TRBJ1-1; size: -
CDR3: CAISDLTTPETQYF; DNA: TGTGCCATCAGTGATCTTACCACCCCAGAGACCCAGTACTTC; D: -; V: TRBV10-3; J: TRBJ2-5; size: -
CDR3: CASSSGQGPQETQYF; DNA: TGTGCCAGCAGCTCCGGACAGGGCCCCCAAGAGACCCAGTACTTC; D: TRBD1; V: TRBV5-6; J: TRBJ2-5; size: -
CDR3: CASSEGRFYGYTF; DNA: TGTGCCAGCAGCGAAGGACGTTTCTATGGCTACACCTTC; D: -; V: TRBV7-9; J: TRBJ1-2; size: few
CDR3: CAWSVGISGNTIYF; DNA: TGTGCCTGGAGTGTTGGGATCTCTGGAAACACCATATATTTT; D: -; V: TRBV30; J: TRBJ1-3; size: -
CDR3: CASSPGTSYYEQYF; DNA: TGTGCCAGCAGTCCCGGGACTAGCTATTACGAGCAGTACTTC; D: TRBD2; V: TRBV28; J: TRBJ2-7; size: -
CDR3: CASRSEGNEQFF; DNA: TGTGCCAGCAGAAGTGAAGGCAATGAGCAGTTCTTC; D: -; V: TRBV11-2; J: TRBJ2-1; size: -
CDR3: CASSLVPNTGELFF; DNA: TGTGCCAGCAGCTTAGTCCCGAACACCGGGGAGCTGTTTTTT; D: -; V: TRBV7-2; J: TRBJ2-2; size: -
CDR3: CASRLTGGEQFF; DNA: TGTGCCAGCAGGCTAACAGGGGGGGAGCAGTTCTTC; D: TRBD1; V: TRBV11-2; J: TRBJ2-1; size: -
CDR3: CASSSGGGGQETQYF; DNA: TGTGCCAGCAGCTCCGGAGGGGGCGGCCAAGAGACCCAGTACTTC; D: -; V: TRBV28; J: TRBJ2-5; size: -
CDR3: CASSLGINNQPQHF; DNA: TGTGCCAGCAGTCTCGGGATAAACAATCAGCCCCAGCATTTT; D: -; V: TRBV6-1; J: TRBJ1-5; size: -
CDR3: CATSRDSRGLSYEQYF; DNA: TGTGCCACCAGCAGAGATAGTCGGGGTCTCTCCTACGAGCAGTACTTC; D: -; V: TRBV15; J: TRBJ2-7; size: -
CDR3: CAIKGTGDGASGYTF; DNA: TGTGCCATCAAGGGGACAGGGGATGGGGCTAGTGGCTACACCTTC; D: TRBD1; V: TRBV10-3; J: TRBJ1-2; size: many
CDR3: CASGSREETQYF; DNA: TGTGCCAGCGGAAGCCGGGAAGAGACCCAGTACTTC; D: -; V: TRBV2; J: TRBJ2-5; size: -
CDR3: CVSSFLGQGELFF; DNA: TGCGTCAGCAGCTTCCTCGGTCAGGGGGAGCTGTTTTTT; D: -; V: TRBV5-1; J: TRBJ2-2; size: -
CDR3: CSVEETGSIGVTQYF; DNA: TGCAGCGTTGAGGAAACGGGGTCCATTGGGGTTACGCAGTATTTT; D: -; V: TRBV29-1; J: TRBJ2-3; size: few
CDR3: CASSFPHGGTPSYEQYF; DNA: TGTGCCAGCAGTTTCCCCCATGGCGGGACACCCTCCTACGAGCAGTACTTC; D: -; V: TRBV27; J: TRBJ2-7; size: few
CDR3: CASSKDRGRKETQYF; DNA: TGCGCCAGCAGCAAGGACAGGGGGAGAAAAGAGACCCAGTACTTC; D: TRBD1; V: TRBV4-1; J: TRBJ2-5; size: -
CDR3: CASSPSGTGGSYEQYF; DNA: TGTGCCAGTAGTCCCTCCGGGACAGGCGGCTCCTACGAGCAGTACTTC; D: TRBD1; V: TRBV19; J: TRBJ2-7; size: -
CDR3: CASSYGQVRLYEQYF; DNA: TGCGCCAGCAGCTACGGACAGGTTCGATTATACGAGCAGTACTTC; D: TRBD1; V: TRBV5-1; J: TRBJ2-7; size: -